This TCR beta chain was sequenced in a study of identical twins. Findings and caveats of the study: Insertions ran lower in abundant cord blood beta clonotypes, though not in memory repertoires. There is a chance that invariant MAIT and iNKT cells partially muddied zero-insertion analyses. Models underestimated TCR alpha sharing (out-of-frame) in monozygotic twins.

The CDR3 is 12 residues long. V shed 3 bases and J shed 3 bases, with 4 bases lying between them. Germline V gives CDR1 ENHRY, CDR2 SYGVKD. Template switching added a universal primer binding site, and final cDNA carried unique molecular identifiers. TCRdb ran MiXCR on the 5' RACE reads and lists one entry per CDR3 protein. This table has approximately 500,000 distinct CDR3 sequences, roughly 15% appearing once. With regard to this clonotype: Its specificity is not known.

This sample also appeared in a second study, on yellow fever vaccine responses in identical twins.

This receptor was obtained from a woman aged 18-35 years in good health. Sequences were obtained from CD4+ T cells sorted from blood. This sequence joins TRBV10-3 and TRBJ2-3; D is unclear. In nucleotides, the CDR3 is TGTGCCATCAGTGATCGGACAGATACGCAGTATTTT. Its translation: CAISDRTDTQYF.